In its sample, the clone carrying this T cell receptor (beta chain) was seen a few times. Its antigen is undetermined. This sample stems from a study of T-cell reconstitution after alpha-beta-depleted transplantation in children. Regarding the study as a whole: Diversity of TCRbeta at day 60 was high in some patients, arising from surviving recipient T cells and thymic progenitors. At the one-year point after transplant, T-cell counts and TCRbeta diversity were found to come mostly from T cells that had been newly produced. About two months after transplant, alpha-beta T cells reportedly came from several hundred expanded graft clones.

Germline CDR1 reads SGHNT; CDR2 reads YENEEA. After removal of 5 bases from V and 2 bases from J, the junction contained 4 bases not matched to a gene. The CDR3 contains 15 residues. Unique molecular identifiers were built into the TCRbeta library. TCRdb used MiXCR to reprocess the PCR reads, holding one entry per CDR3 protein. The repertoire holds roughly 100,000 distinct CDR3 sequences, roughly 7.2% seen once, with roughly 15% in the top ten. This clonotype originated in a boy between 2 and 10 years old with acute lymphoblastic leukemia, due to receive a stem cell transplant. Sequencing used PBMCs, obtained before TCRalphabeta/CD19-depleted stem cell transplant. The rearrangement joins TRBV11-3 to TRBJ2-3; 10 bases are shared with TRBD1. The CDR3 spells CASSPGQGDTDTQYF. CDR3 DNA sequence: TGTGCCAGCAGCCCCGGACAGGGGGACACAGATACGCAGTATTTT.